The following is a T cell receptor beta chain sequence with its context. Its target antigen remains unknown. Per-nucleotide qualities are absent, and no much larger clonotype sits a single base away. The immunoSEQ Assay, a bias-controlled multiplex PCR, was used to amplify TCRbeta CDR3 regions from genomic DNA. The study's processing was this. Within the assay, amplification of reference gene primers was used to estimate how many nucleated cells each sample contained. To quantify the absolute abundance of each unique TCRbeta CDR3 rearrangement, sequence reads were collapsed and filtered. For each sample, productive Simpson clonality was calculated as the square root of Simpson's diversity index over productive rearrangements. TCRdb retrieved this table from immuneACCESS and kept in-frame rearrangements only. Not all clones are present; in checked studies, unresolved V genes account for under half, and no reason is known for the remainder. V and J calls and clone size follow that table, whereas D and trimming were derived from the DNA. This sample gives over 60,000 clones in total; about 92% of them show up just once. The top ten clones comprise under 0.65% of the sample.

This sample stems from a study of blood T cell repertoires in COVID-19 (dated by TCRdb to 2020 to 2022). For the wider study: Samples covering the acute and convalescent phases of COVID-19 were provided by collaborators in the United States, Italy and Spain. The material from the prospective study consisted of cDNA or gDNA derived from T cells, B-cell-depleted T cells, or PBMCs. The sample metadata nearly always contained a de-identified subject ID, COVID-19 status, age in years and sex. The repertoires were made available in a free public database intended to serve as a resource for research on the immune response to SARS-CoV-2. Deeply sampled blood TCRbeta repertoires from subjects exposed to, actively infected with, or recovered from COVID-19 were included in the dataset. Where HLA class I and class II types were available, the types were taken from metadata supplied by the sample provider, not from assay-based typing. The samples were drawn from two sources: the first 160 participants of the ongoing ImmuneRACE study, and 1,000 to 1,500 subjects contributed by 6 global collaborators. Paper-wide results and their limitations: The amount of clinical and demographic metadata varied by source and participant and was provided uncurated.

At one collaborating source in Seattle, patients were enrolled during active infection and were followed longitudinally through the course of disease. The collaborating institutions used their own protocols to collect whole blood in K2EDTA tubes. Collaborator samples were shipped for TCRbeta analysis as frozen whole blood, isolated PBMCs, or DNA extracted from either sample type. Sequenced material: peripheral blood. The origin of this receptor is a man aged 50-60 years with COVID-19, enrolled during active disease.

For the CDR3, the sequence is CASSLYVGTSVREQFF. The DNA sequence is given as TGTGCCAGCAGTTTATATGTCGGGACTAGCGTTCGGGAGCAGTTCTTC. The chain employs TRBV28 and TRBJ2-1; a stretch of 10 junction bases matches TRBD2. CDR1 MDHEN and CDR2 SYDVKM are derived from the germline V gene. Inclusive of the bounding cysteine and phenylalanine, the CDR3 is 16 residues long. The retained sequence is limited to the CDR3, 48 bases, with the frame set at the first base. Unmatched junction bases come to 10, with V trimmed by 1 base and J by 10 bases.